Shown below are 23 T cell receptor beta chains from a single sample sequenced in a study of T cell repertoires in cytomegalovirus infection. Via MiXCR, TCRdb re-called the reads, giving one row per CDR3 protein. The data contain approximately 73,000 distinct CDR3 sequences, 35% to 45% of them seen just once; the ten biggest clones take up 85% to 95%. The antigens these receptors bind are not known. The specimen was CD8+ T cells from cultured PBMCs, collected from culture after CMV antigen stimulation. Source of these receptors: a human donor in good health (CMV status not recorded). Some clones in this sample may be carry-over from other donors' samples.

V usage is TRBV11-2 and J usage is TRBJ2-4; a weak D match, TRBD2 (5 bases). CDR1 and CDR2 (germline): SGHAT, FQNNGV. The CDR3 extends over 17 amino acids. Trimming cost V 2 bases and J 1 base, with 15 bases left between them. CDR3 sequence reads: CASSLFRGDSAKNIQYF. The CDR3 DNA reads as TGTGCCAGCAGCTTATTTCGGGGAGATAGTGCCAAAAACATTCAGTACTTC.

This chain joins TRBV7-9 and TRBJ2-7; the D gene is possibly TRBD1 (5 bases). CDR1 is SEHNR, CDR2 FQNEAQ, per germline (reference sequence). The CDR3 consists of 21 residues. Trimming cost V 5 bases and J 0 bases, with 32 bases left between them. CDR3 sequence (DNA): TGTGCCAGCAGCCCAACCCATTCAAAATTCCAGGGTCCCACCCTCTCCTACGAGCAGTACTTC. It translates to CASSPTHSKFQGPTLSYEQYF.

The chain has TRBV6-2 or TRBV6-3 and TRBJ2-5; 7 bases align to TRBD1. The CDR3 is 15 residues long. V lost 6 bases and J lost 2; bases outside the gene matches: 9. The V gene's germline CDR1 is MNHEY and CDR2 SVGEGT. The CDR3 region has the DNA TGTGCCAGCAGAAAACAGGGGAAGAGTCAAGAGACCCAGTACTTC. Amino acid sequence: CASRKQGKSQETQYF.

This CDR3 is CSVIPSSGINEQFF. The CDR3 region has the DNA TGCAGCGTCATACCGTCTAGCGGCATCAATGAGCAGTTCTTC. This chain uses TRBV29-1 with TRBJ2-1; 7 bases fit TRBD2. V trimming: 6 bases; J trimming: 6 bases; junction bases outside the gene matches: 11. Germline V gives CDR1 SQVTM, CDR2 ANQGSEA. This CDR3 comprises 14 residues.

This clonotype was picked up a small number of times. The CDR3 nucleotides read TGTGCCAGCAGCTACGGAGACACTGAAGCTTTCTTT. This gives the protein CASSYGDTEAFF. This sequence joins TRBV7-8 and TRBJ1-1; D gene unclear. The germline gives CDR1 SGHVS, CDR2 FQNEAQ. V lost 4 bases and J 3 bases, leaving 6 bases between the germline ends. The CDR3 is 12 residues long. The whole variable domain, remainder taken from reference TRBV7-8 and TRBJ1-1, is GAGVSQSPRYKVAKRGQDVALRCDPISGHVSLFWYQQALGQGPEFLTYFQNEAQLDKSGLPSDRFFAERPEGSVSTLKIQRTQQEDSAVYLCASSYGDTEAFFGQGTRLTVV.

The chain is built from TRBV6-2 or TRBV6-3 and TRBJ1-1; perhaps TRBD1 as D (6 bases). The CDR3 is 13 residues long. Trimming took 5 bases from V and 4 from J, leaving 11 bases between them. Germline V lookup: CDR1 MNHEY, CDR2 SVGEGT. CDR3 DNA sequence: TGTGCCAGCAGTGACAACAGGGCCACTGAAGCTTTCTTT. It specifies CASSDNRATEAFF.

This clonotype was seen only a few times. V and J are TRBV5-4 and TRBJ2-5; 7 nucleotides match TRBD2. Germline assignment: CDR1 SGHNT and CDR2 YYREEE (reference sequence). The J segment lost 3 bases and the V segment lost 1 base, leaving 12 bases of the junction unmatched. The CDR3 runs 17 residues. The CDR3 DNA reads as TGTGCCAGCAGCTTGTGGGGGAGCGGGACCAGAGAAGAGACCCAGTACTTC. Protein product: CASSLWGSGTREETQYF.

This clonotype was seen ten or more times. This chain joins TRBV29-1 and TRBJ2-7, with a possible D match to TRBD2 (5 bases). The CDR3 is made up of 13 amino acids. Germline CDR1 and CDR2: SQVTM and ANQGSEA. Trimming took 5 bases from V and 3 from J, leaving 14 bases between them. Here the CDR3 reads CSVTGLGIYEQYF. The DNA of the CDR3 is TGCAGCGTTACTGGACTGGGCATCTACGAGCAGTACTTC.

The rearrangement uses TRBV6-1 and TRBJ2-7; TRBD1 matches 9 bases. Germline-derived CDR1 and CDR2 are MNHNS and SASEGT. Unmatched junction bases numbered 6, after V lost 3 bases and J lost 3 bases. The CDR3 is made up of 15 amino acids. The CDR3 protein is CASSDPGTGSYEQYF. The DNA of the CDR3 is TGTGCCAGCAGTGATCCCGGGACAGGGAGCTACGAGCAGTACTTC.

V gene TRBV20-1 combines with J gene TRBJ1-5; a possible D gene is TRBD1 (5 bases). Germline V CDR1 and CDR2: DFQATT, SNEGSKA (reference sequence). V lost 3 bases to trimming and J lost 3 bases, with 21 bases between them. This CDR3 spans 17 amino acids. The CDR3 protein is CSASSIAGTVLNQPQHF. CDR3 nucleotide sequence: TGCAGTGCTAGTTCCATCGCCGGGACCGTGCTCAATCAGCCCCAGCATTTT.

The V gene is TRBV19, the J gene TRBJ1-1; D possibly corresponds to TRBD1 (6 bases). V was cut by 6 bases and J by 5 bases, with 19 bases left in between. CDR3 length: 15 amino acids. Germline CDR1 is LNHDA and CDR2 is SQIVND (reference sequence). CDR3 coding DNA: TGTGCCAGTAGCTACGGGGGAGGGGGTCCGACTGAAGCTTTCTTT. It codes for CASSYGGGGPTEAFF.

V gene TRBV4-1 combines with J gene TRBJ2-2, with a possible D match to TRBD2 (6 bases). The CDR3 length is 20 residues. V was clipped by 3 bases and J by 1 base, with 24 bases between them. The V gene's germline CDR1 is MGHRA and CDR2 YSYEKL. The CDR3 DNA reads as TGCGCCAGCAGCCATTATTTGACGGGACTCACGGGATTGAACACCGGGGAGCTGTTTTTT. Protein sequence: CASSHYLTGLTGLNTGELFF.

This clonotype was counted a few times. This rearrangement joins TRBV7-6 to TRBJ2-1; D remains ambiguous. The CDR3 totals 14 residues. Germline values: CDR1 SGHVS, CDR2 FNYEAQ. The V and J ends lost 8 bases and 9 bases respectively, with 20 bases between them. CDR3 nucleotides: TGTGCCAGCGGGCTCACCGGAAATTCGATTGAGCAGTTCTTC. This translates into CASGLTGNSIEQFF.

This clonotype appeared a single time. The J gene is TRBJ2-7, the V gene TRBV2; D is possibly TRBD2 (5 bases). CDR1 is SNHLY, CDR2 FYNNEI, per germline. The CDR3 is made up of 11 amino acids. The ends were cut back, 8 bases at V and 5 bases at J, with 10 bases in the middle. The CDR3 region has the DNA TGTGCCAGCGGGGTCGGGGACGAGCAGTACTTC. Protein product: CASGVGDEQYF.

CDR3 nucleotide sequence: TGTGCCAGCAGCGCCGGGGGGGGCGGGAACACTGAAGCTTTCTTT. This gives the protein CASSAGGGGNTEAFF. The chain employs TRBV9 and TRBJ1-1; D might be TRBD1 (6 bases). V was cut by 3 bases and J by 1 base, with 13 bases left in between. The germline CDR1 and CDR2 sequences are SGDLS and YYNGEE. This CDR3 comprises 15 residues. The whole variable domain, filled in from reference TRBV9 and TRBJ1-1, reads DSGVTQTPKHLITATGQRVTLRCSPRSGDLSVYWYQQSLDQGLQFLIQYYNGEERAKGNILERFSAQQFPDLHSELNLSSLELGDSALYFCASSAGGGGNTEAFFGQGTRLTVV.

This clonotype was counted at least ten times. V and J are TRBV28 and TRBJ2-2; TRBD1 might be the D (5 bases). The CDR3 runs to 12 residues. The germline V gene encodes CDR1 MDHEN and CDR2 SYDVKM. The V end lost 10 bases, the J end lost 4 bases, and 10 bases lay between the germline ends. This CDR3 reads CATRGATGELFF. As DNA, the CDR3 is TGTGCCACAAGGGGTGCCACCGGGGAGCTGTTTTTT.

This clonotype was recorded only once. The chain employs TRBV7-6 and TRBJ2-1; D is uncertain. Germline-derived CDR1 and CDR2 are SGHVS and FNYEAQ. The CDR3 runs to 13 residues. V was shortened by 6 bases and J by 8 bases, with 14 bases between the two germline ends. The CDR3 coding sequence is TGTGCCAGCAGTTCACGATTAGCCTATGAGCAGTTCTTC. Protein: CASSSRLAYEQFF.

This clonotype was seen ten or more times. The V gene is TRBV7-2, the J gene TRBJ1-1; D unclear. CDR3 length equals 13 residues. Looked up from germline, CDR1 is SGHTA and CDR2 is FQGNSA. Trimming removed 1 base at V and 0 bases at J, with 3 bases between. In nucleotides, the CDR3 is TGTGCCAGCAGCTTAGGGATGAACACTGAAGCTTTCTTT. This translates into CASSLGMNTEAFF.

This clonotype was counted a few times. The chain carries TRBV7-6 and TRBJ2-3; no clear D. From germline, CDR1 is SGHVS and CDR2 FNYEAQ. There are 16 residues in the CDR3. Trimming removed 4 bases from V and 3 bases from J, with 17 bases in between. The CDR3 loop reads CASSSAFGVETDTQYF. CDR3 coding DNA: TGTGCCAGCAGCTCAGCCTTTGGGGTAGAAACAGATACGCAGTATTTT.

The CDR3 DNA reads as TGCGCCAGCAGCCAAGAACGCAGTTATGGGTACGAGCAGTACTTC. Its protein product is CASSQERSYGYEQYF. V usage is TRBV4-1 and J usage is TRBJ2-7, with no clear D. There are 15 residues in the CDR3. Per germline, CDR1 MGHRA and CDR2 YSYEKL. Trimming removed 0 bases from V and 4 bases from J, with 13 bases in between.

The chain is built from TRBV12-5 and TRBJ1-2; D not resolved. The CDR3 sequence is 15 residues long. CDR1 and CDR2 (germline): LGHNT, FRNRAP. Deletions cut 2 bases from V and 6 bases from J, with 16 bases between. CDR3 bases: TGTGCTAGTGGTTTGTCCTCACCTTACAAAGATGGCTACACCTTC. This gives the protein CASGLSSPYKDGYTF.

The chain combines TRBV4-2 with TRBJ2-1; D unresolved. Trimming pared 0 bases from V and 0 bases from J, leaving 9 bases between. The CDR3 spans 16 residues. Germline CDR1 is LGHNA and CDR2 is YNFKEQ. In nucleotides, the CDR3 is TGTGCCAGCAGCCAAGAGGACCTTCTCTCCTACAATGAGCAGTTCTTC. Translated, it gives CASSQEDLLSYNEQFF.

The rearrangement links TRBV11-2 to TRBJ2-2; unclear D gene. Trimming took off 4 bases at V and 2 bases at J, with 5 bases between the two ends. CDR1 is SGHAT, CDR2 FQNNGV, per germline. CDR3 length equals 13 residues. The CDR3 loop is CASSSVNTGELFF. The DNA for the CDR3 is TGTGCCAGCAGCTCGGTAAACACCGGGGAGCTGTTTTTT.